The sequence of this TCR beta chain was determined in a study of blood T cells in healthy people across ages. With a J-beta primer mix and a sample-barcoded 5' primer, a second PCR ran about 7 to 12 cycles. TCRdb independently ran MiXCR on the 5' RACE reads; one entry per CDR3 protein. Here the sample spans approximately 900,000 distinct CDR3 sequences, around 46% being singletons. The V segment lost 11 bases and the J segment 4 bases; nucleotides outside the gene matches: 9. Germline CDR1 MNHNS, CDR2 SASEGT. The CDR3 spans 13 residues. This receptor was obtained from a man younger than 40 in good health. This rearrangement joins TRBV6-1 to TRBJ2-7; TRBD1 agrees at 9 bases. Sequenced input: blood. This CDR3 is CALRTGEAYEQYF. The CDR3 DNA reads TGTGCCTTAAGGACAGGGGAAGCGTACGAGCAGTACTTC.